The subject of this entry is one TCR beta chain. This clonotype was counted only a few times. It lacks a known antigen. Base qualities are not at hand, and no much larger clone is one base apart. Taken from cysteine to phenylalanine, the CDR3 has 14 residues. Of all the DNA, just the CDR3 is kept, 42 bases in frame from base 1. The junction shows trimming of 6 bases on V and 10 bases on J, and the gene matches do not reach 10 bases of it. Every donor in the study was a healthy Caucasian. The twin cohort consisted of three pairs of female monozygotic twins, all aged roughly 18 to 29 years. Peripheral blood mononuclear cells were the source from which RNA for the TCR libraries was isolated. The record originates from a study of identical twins (dated by TCRdb to about 2016). Regarding the complete study: TCR alpha and beta repertoires from monozygotic twins, unrelated adults of various ages and cord blood were deep-sequenced to test whether fetal clonotypes persist. Replicate twin experiments were performed at different times using different library preparation protocols to rule out contamination.

Libraries were made using 5' RACE. For sequencing, an Illumina HiSeq 2000 was employed. A universal primer binding site was added through template switching, and the final cDNA carried a unique molecular identifier so that TCR cDNA molecules could be counted accurately. First-strand cDNA for TCR alpha and beta chains was synthesized from specific primers in the conserved constant-segment region. Each cDNA library was double barcoded, with a SMART-Mk sample barcode plus Illumina barcodes, to control for contamination. Two successive PCR steps introduced TruSeq adapter sequences along with Illumina sample barcodes. The TCR alpha and beta cDNA libraries were sequenced on the Illumina HiSeq platform using custom primers. The source study handled its data this way. MiGEC was used to process raw reads and extract unique molecular identifiers, and MiXCR was used to find CDR3 positions. Recombination models were inferred per individual with the repgenHMM and IGoR tools using an EM algorithm. Shared clonotypes were analyzed with the tcR package in R, and sharing was normalized by the product of cloneset sizes. To study raw recombination free of thymic and clonal selection effects, out-of-frame nonproductive sequences were analyzed. TCRdb ran its own pipeline on the public reads, namely fastp trimming at Q25 and MiXCR clone calling, and kept in-frame beta chains. Records with the same CDR3 protein are collapsed into one entry carrying the most frequent genes and DNA. These V and J calls rely on TCRdb rather than the paper's analysis. The sample yields some 630,000 distinct CDR3 sequences; about 7.1% were counted once. In total, the top ten clones hold 1.6% of the sample.

Broader findings and caveats from the paper: Invariant T cells such as MAIT and iNKT could partly confound zero-insertion analyses, though diverse VJ usage argued against this for most clonotypes. Because the same donors could not be followed over many years, conclusions were based on cross-sectional statistical analysis. Fewer insertions were carried by abundant cord blood beta clonotypes; a weaker similar trend was observed in young adult naive repertoires, while no such trend was observed in memory repertoires. Compared with coincidental sharing between unrelated individuals, an excess of low generation-probability sequences was observed among out-of-frame TCR alpha sequences shared between twins. In monozygotic twins, recombination models systematically underestimated out-of-frame TCR alpha sharing, but the models matched the sharing seen between unrelated individuals. Excess twin sharing in beta out-of-frame sequences was weaker because fewer shared sequences lowered the signal-to-noise ratio.

These data were also filed under a second study, of yellow fever vaccine responses in identical twins. The second study, in turn, reports: According to the authors, the vaccine-induced T cell response in identical twins seemed to be partly convergent and partly specific to each individual. In identical twins, the study followed T cell clones that responded to the vaccine with precision.

The TCR comes from a young woman in good health. Recombination joined TRBV12-3 or TRBV12-4 with TRBJ1-5, and 9 junction bases match TRBD1. Material: PBMCs. The bases are TGTGCCAGCAGGATCGGGGACAGGGAATTTCCCCAGCATTTT. It is translated as CASRIGDREFPQHF.